This T cell receptor (beta chain) stems from a study of T cell responses to AZD1222 COVID-19 vaccine. Study results and limitations: The study found vaccine-associated CD4 TCRs spanning spike, dominant at 160-218 and 743-854. Nearly half of unique spike-specific TCRs reportedly avoided B.1.351 and B.1.1.7 mutated regions. Only 5 or 6 people who got AZD1222 tested seropositive at baseline.

Regarding this clone: The antigen remains unidentified.

TCRdb keeps only in-frame clones here, not all; method: immunoSEQ multiplex PCR. The sample consists of 150,000 to 200,000 clones, under 95% of them appearing once. Trimming removed 4 bases from V and 2 bases from J, with 4 bases in between. Germline CDR1 is GTSNPN and CDR2 is SVGIG (reference sequence). The CDR3 length is 11 residues. This TCR came from an adult in good health. The sequences come from peripheral blood, collected on day 0 of MenACWY control vaccination. The genes are TRBV30 and TRBJ2-3, with D hard to call. The CDR3 is CAWMFTDTQYF. CDR3 DNA sequence: TGTGCCTGGATGTTCACAGATACGCAGTATTTT.